The entry below gives a single T cell receptor (beta chain) sequence along with its context. Its antigen is undetermined. Trimming left V 6 bases short and J 5 bases short, with 14 bases between. This CDR3 region has 13 residues. Germline V lookup: CDR1 DFQATT, CDR2 SNEGSKA (reference sequence). Sequencing libraries made from TCR beta cDNA carried unique molecular identifiers. One entry per CDR3 protein, called by TCRdb with MiXCR from the PCR reads. The sample yields some 450,000 distinct CDR3 sequences, around 40% seen once. The sample is drawn from a study of post-analysis software for immune sequencing data. Whole-study results and caveats: Strong co-clustering by F measure linked samples that shared a preparation batch. The study found TRBV5-6, TRBV5-1 and TRBV20-1 among five or six TRBV segments more frequent in patients than controls.

This sequence joins TRBV20-1 and TRBJ2-1; D is undetermined. This receptor was identified in a girl between 5 and 17 years old with multiple sclerosis. The specimen sequenced was blood. DNA of the CDR3: TGCAGTGCCCCCCGGCCCGGCGACAATGAGCAGTTCTTC. Its protein product is CSAPRPGDNEQFF.